Listed here are 12 T cell receptor beta chains from one sample, sequenced in a study of blood T cell repertoires in COVID-19 (TCRdb year 2020). The protocol used for the library was the immunoSEQ multiplex PCR assay. The immuneACCESS repertoire file appears here via TCRdb, limited to in-frame rearrangements. These files lack a portion of the clones; in checked studies, under half of the deficit traces to unresolved V genes, and the cause of the others is not known. This sample is represented by some 70,000 clones; about nine tenths of them were singletons. 5.5% to 8% of the sample is held by the ten biggest clonotypes. What was sequenced was peripheral blood. These receptors came from a man aged 50 to 60 with active COVID-19.

The rearrangement joins TRBV4-3 to TRBJ2-1; 7 bases match TRBD2. The CDR3 contains 20 residues. Germline CDR1 and CDR2: LGHNA and YSLEER. V lost 0 bases and J lost 1; bases outside the gene matches: 15. CDR3 bases: TGCGCCAGCAGCCAAGATGCACTAGCGCCCATTGCGGGATCCTACAATGAGCAGTTCTTC. This translates into CASSQDALAPIAGSYNEQFF.

CDR3 residues: CASSRAGVYGYTF. Written as DNA, the CDR3 is TGTGCCAGTAGTAGAGCAGGGGTCTATGGCTACACCTTC. The chain has TRBV19 and TRBJ1-2, with a tentative D call TRBD1 (6 bases). The CDR3 is 13 amino acids. Germline V CDR1 and CDR2: LNHDA, SQIVND (reference sequence). Between the trimmed V and J ends, which lost 4 bases and 4 bases, there was a span of 10 bases.

The rearrangement uses TRBV9 and TRBJ2-7, with 9 bases that match TRBD1. The CDR3 is 15 amino acids. Germline CDR1 and CDR2: SGDLS and YYNGEE. V dropped 3 bases and J dropped 5; count of bases not matched to a gene: 9. The CDR3 here is CASSGQGEAADEQYF. CDR3 DNA: TGTGCCAGCAGCGGACAGGGGGAGGCCGCCGACGAGCAGTACTTC.

V and J are TRBV7-8 and TRBJ2-3; 8 bases are a match to TRBD1. This CDR3 region has 15 residues. With V trimmed by 5 bases and J by 2 bases, 6 bases remained unmatched. The germline V gene has CDR1 SGHVS and CDR2 FQNEAQ. This CDR3 reads CASSLRDRLTDTQYF. CDR3 in DNA: TGTGCCAGCAGCCTCCGGGACAGGCTCACAGATACGCAGTATTTT.

The chain joins TRBV5-5 to TRBJ2-2; 9 positions agree with TRBD1. V lost 4 bases to trimming and J lost 4 bases; unmatched junction nucleotides: 5. The CDR3 runs 15 residues. Germline V gives CDR1 SGHKS, CDR2 YYEKEE (reference sequence). DNA for the CDR3: TGTGCCAGCAGCAATGACAGGGGGTCCACCGGGGAGCTGTTTTTT. Its protein is CASSNDRGSTGELFF. Filled out from reference TRBV5-5 and TRBJ2-2, the complete variable domain reads DAGVTQSPTHLIKTRGQQVTLRCSPISGHKSVSWYQQVLGQGPQFIFQYYEKEERGRGNFPDRFSARQFPNYSSELNVNALLLGDSALYLCASSNDRGSTGELFFGEGSRLTVL.

The table lists this clone with a count of one. This chain joins TRBV5-1 and TRBJ2-7, with 9 positions matching TRBD1. Looked up from germline, CDR1 is SGHRS and CDR2 is YFSETQ. The CDR3 loop spans 15 amino acids. V dropped 6 bases and J dropped 6; count of bases not matched to a gene: 13. The CDR3, as DNA: TGCGCCAGCACACTAAGGGGACAGGGCGGAACCGAGCAGTACTTC. Translating it yields CASTLRGQGGTEQYF. The complete variable domain, with remaining parts taken from reference TRBV5-1 and TRBJ2-7, reads KAGVTQTPRYLIKTRGQQVTLSCSPISGHRSVSWYQQTPGQGLQFLFEYFSETQRNKGNFPGRFSGRQFSNSRSEMNVSTLELGDSALYLCASTLRGQGGTEQYFGPGTRLTVT.

This sequence joins TRBV5-1 and TRBJ1-3; the D gene is possibly TRBD1 (6 bases). With 4 bases removed from V and 4 bases from J, the gap between germline ends came to 15 bases. This CDR3 spans 15 amino acids. Germline lookup yields CDR1 SGHRS and CDR2 YFSETQ. The CDR3 DNA is TGCGCCAGCAGCCGGGGGGGCACCGAAGGAAACACCATATATTTT. This gives the protein CASSRGGTEGNTIYF. Looking up the rest from reference TRBV5-1 and TRBJ1-3 gives the full variable domain: KAGVTQTPRYLIKTRGQQVTLSCSPISGHRSVSWYQQTPGQGLQFLFEYFSETQRNKGNFPGRFSGRQFSNSRSEMNVSTLELGDSALYLCASSRGGTEGNTIYFGEGSWLTVV.

The chain has TRBV2 and TRBJ2-7; 9 positions match TRBD1. V was pared by 6 bases and J by 5 bases, with 8 bases of the junction left unmatched. Germline V gene data show CDR1 as SNHLY and CDR2 as FYNNEI. The CDR3 is made up of 14 amino acids. The CDR3, as DNA: TGTGCCAGCAGCCGAGGGACAGGGTTCGACGAGCAGTACTTC. Its translation: CASSRGTGFDEQYF.

V gene TRBV4-2 combines with J gene TRBJ1-2; D gene uncertain. The V end lost 4 bases, the J end lost 0 bases, and 12 bases lay between the germline ends. The germline CDR1 and CDR2 sequences are LGHNA and YNFKEQ. This CDR3 has 15 residues. The CDR3 reads CASSLTPGANYGYTF. The CDR3 DNA follows: TGTGCCAGCAGCCTAACCCCGGGAGCTAACTATGGCTACACCTTC.

The chain carries TRBV19 and TRBJ1-5; TRBD1 agrees at 9 bases. From germline, CDR1 is LNHDA and CDR2 SQIVND (reference sequence). The junction had 11 bases not matched to a gene; V was cut back by 8 bases and J by 0 bases. CDR3 length equals 17 residues. This chain's CDR3 is CASRTGTGLFSNQPQHF. The CDR3 coding sequence is TGTGCCAGTCGTACAGGGACAGGGCTTTTTAGCAATCAGCCCCAGCATTTT.

The rearrangement joins TRBV7-2 to TRBJ1-6, with a tentative D call TRBD1 (5 bases). Trimming took 3 bases from V and 7 from J, leaving 10 bases between them. The CDR3 covers 14 residues. Germline-derived CDR1 and CDR2 are SGHTA and FQGNSA. The CDR3 nucleotides are TGTGCCAGCAGCTTGTCAGGGTGGAATTCACCCCTCCACTTT. It is translated as CASSLSGWNSPLHF.

This chain links TRBV6-5 with TRBJ2-1; TRBD1 aligns across 7 bases. Germline trimming cut 4 bases from V and 7 bases from J; bases unmatched to any gene: 4. Germline values: CDR1 MNHEY, CDR2 SVGAGI. The CDR3 sequence is 13 residues long. The CDR3 nucleotides are TGTGCCAGCAGTTCGAGACAGGGAAATGAGCAGTTCTTC. As protein: CASSSRQGNEQFF.